This TCR beta chain was sequenced during a study of beta chain features in type 1 diabetes. The isolated RNA, all of it, was reverse transcribed, so expressed TCRB transcripts were what got sequenced. The assay was immunoSEQ multiplex PCR, and TCRdb's table has in-frame clones only and misses some. The table shows 150,000 to 190,000 clones, with roughly 8.1% occurring only once. This clone was picked up many times. The CDR3 is made up of 13 amino acids. Trimming removed 3 bases from V and 5 bases from J; junction bases left unmatched: 2. Looked up from germline, CDR1 is KGHSH and CDR2 is LQKENI. The sample taken for sequencing was central memory CD4+ T cells from blood. The V and J genes are TRBV18 and TRBJ1-1, with TRBD1 matching over 8 bases. The TCR originated in a man younger than 30 in good health. CDR3 region: CASSPTGETEAFF. In DNA, the CDR3 is TGTGCCAGCTCACCGACAGGGGAAACTGAAGCTTTCTTT.